This is a list of T cell receptor beta chains from one sample in a study of cytomegalovirus exposure and HLA in healthy donors. TCRdb's copy holds only in-frame clones and misses some; the assay was immunoSEQ multiplex PCR. Among under 250,000 clones listed, around 80% were seen once. Sequencing was performed on PBMCs. The receptors were sampled from a woman aged 30 to 39 in good health and CMV-seronegative. Both conserved end residues are trimmed from each CDR3.

v_call,j_call,cdr3_aa
TRBV4-2,TRBJ2-1,ASSQPRGTYNEQF
TRBV19,TRBJ2-7,ASSMTVPNEQY
TRBV5-1,TRBJ2-1,ASATGGLDEQF
TRBV5-6,TRBJ1-2,ASSLVQGLLYGYT
TRBV19,TRBJ1-1,ASSTRSTEAF
TRBV5-1,TRBJ1-2,ASSLGQRDPYGYT
TRBV7-2,TRBJ2-3,ASSQSLGTDTQY
TRBV11-1,TRBJ2-7,ASSLGTNEQY
TRBV4-2,TRBJ2-7,ASSHDLDRTSSYEQY
TRBV5-1,TRBJ2-7,ASSLGNGYEQY
TRBV4-2,TRBJ2-7,ASSQEEGGTYEQY
TRBV30,TRBJ1-1,AWSADSLGWEAF
TRBV5-5,TRBJ2-7,ASAEGQGFFEQY
TRBV5-6,TRBJ1-5,ASSLWQNSNQPQH
TRBV6-1,TRBJ1-2,ASRQVNWGYT
TRBV6-5,TRBJ1-5,ASSYGLTYQPQH
TRBV19,TRBJ2-3,ASKASGTTDTQY
TRBV5-5,TRBJ1-1,ASSLRGDRVVTEAF
TRBV4-1,TRBJ1-5,ASSQDRRGFYSNQPQH
TRBV6-5,TRBJ2-7,ASSTQGRDEQY
TRBV5-1,TRBJ1-2,ASSLPGQGKYGYT
TRBV2,TRBJ2-2,ATRTTNTGELF
TRBV7-9,TRBJ1-6,ASKTQGAMGNSPLH
TRBV5-1,TRBJ1-1,ASSPTGSAANTEAF
TRBV6-5,TRBJ2-5,ASSYSRAQY
TRBV2,TRBJ2-7,ASSDAQGTYEQY
TRBV6-6,TRBJ2-7,ASRYGQGPYEQY
TRBV29-1,TRBJ1-1,SVNSNTEAF
TRBV30,TRBJ1-2,AWGVGGGYT
TRBV14,TRBJ2-2,ASGHDTGELF
TRBV27,TRBJ1-1,ASSLVPTRPDSAAF
TRBV19,TRBJ1-5,ASSMTGVNQPQH
TRBV30,TRBJ1-1,AWSAMNTEAF
TRBV27,TRBJ1-5,ASSSAGTGRNQPQH
TRBV30,TRBJ2-1,AWSHRTSGTYNEQF